This T cell receptor beta chain was recorded in a study of cytomegalovirus exposure and HLA in healthy donors. In the study overall: Unique TCRs numbering some 77 million, obtained from HLA-typed donors, made up an early data release.

The PCR employed 60 Vbeta primers together with 13 Jbeta primers. Libraries were prepared by immunoSEQ multiplex PCR; TCRdb keeps only in-frame clonotypes and omits some of them. The data show tens of thousands of clones, about four fifths seen once. This clone was seen a single time. The antigen is undetermined. Whole-study findings and limits: Rarity characterized most TCR sequences, yet some public TCRs appeared in many donors. A later examination showed that TCR association rates differed by HLA locus, with DRB1 most and HLA-C fewest. Cytomegalovirus status was reportedly diagnosed by the classifier with high specificity and sensitivity.

The clonotype comes from a young man in good health and CMV-seropositive. Sequencing used PBMCs.

In nucleotides, the CDR3 is TGTGCCAGCAGTAGGGAGGCCAATCAGCCCCAGCATTTT. Protein: CASSREANQPQHF. The chain employs TRBV6-1 and TRBJ1-5; no clear D. The CDR3 runs to 13 residues. CDR1 is MNHNS, CDR2 SASEGT, per germline. V was clipped by 5 bases and J by 3 bases, with 8 bases between them.